This T cell receptor (beta chain) was obtained from a study of blood T cell repertoires in COVID-19. This CDR3 region has 17 residues. V shed 4 bases, J shed 5 bases, and the junction held 8 bases outside the gene matches. Germline V gene lookup returns CDR1 PRHDT and CDR2 FYEKMQ (reference sequence). Libraries were prepared by immunoSEQ multiplex PCR; TCRdb keeps only in-frame clonotypes and omits some of them. The table has 260,000 or so clones, approximately 84% seen once. This chain joins TRBV13 and TRBJ2-1; 13 bases map to TRBD2. The receptor was derived from a young man who had recovered from COVID-19. Input material: PBMCs or T cells enriched from blood (not recorded which). The CDR3 nucleotides read TGTGCCAGCAGCTCCCGGACTAGCGGGAGTCCCCACAATGAGCAGTTCTTC. Its translation: CASSSRTSGSPHNEQFF.